The TCR beta chain described here comes from a study of T cells in Graves' hyperthyroidism and ophthalmopathy (dated by TCRdb to 2018 to 2020). General notes on the study: A discovery cohort of about a hundred patients, about 43 with Graves' ophthalmopathy and 57 with stable Graves' hyperthyroidism, was used to find distinguishing TCR V-J signatures. Whether ophthalmopathy could be predicted prospectively was tested in an independent validation cohort made up of 18 to 20 hyperthyroidism patients plus 17 patients who later progressed to ophthalmopathy. The 100 or so discovery patients were randomly divided into training and test sets at a 7:3 ratio. The study also compared thyroid tissue and blood T-cell repertoires from five or six Graves' hyperthyroidism patients. Once sampling was done, hyperthyroidism patients were given methimazole at a starting dose of 30 mg daily, whereas ophthalmopathy patients were given high-dose intravenous methylprednisolone. The paper reports TCR Vbeta CDR3 sequencing of some 140 peripheral blood samples: approximately 41 ophthalmopathy, under 80 hyperthyroidism and around 17 progressor patients. Here is what the overall study found, with its caveats: Sample size was not statistically predetermined, and blinding of investigators to group allocation was not performed. In cross-validation, a model built on a 13 V-J signature told ophthalmopathy apart from stable hyperthyroidism with under 90% sensitivity and about 81% specificity, and in testing the same model reached 80%/75%. In validation, the model predicted progression to ophthalmopathy a median of around six months before onset, with over 60% sensitivity and roughly 73% specificity. Most expanded thyroid clonotypes (frequency above 0.001) were also detected in blood, a finding suggesting that blood repertoires may reflect thyroid immune responses.

The TCR beta CDR3 regions were amplified from the RNA transcripts. The first round of RT-PCR for the TCR CDR3 was performed with the HTBI primer set and the Qiagen OneStep RT-PCR kit. The libraries were constructed in a second round of multiplex PCR and then size-selected and purified. Libraries were sequenced paired-end with 100 bp reads on an Illumina HiSeq2000. The original methods were these. SOAPnuke was used to process the raw data, removing reads that contained adapters or uncalled bases, had a mean Phred below 15, or lacked an exact match to the constant primer or identifier. High-quality paired reads were merged using COPE v1.2.5, and each unique nucleotide sequence was defined as a clonotype. Clonotypes were aligned to IMGT TRBV, TRBD and TRBJ reference segments using MiTCR v1.1. Analysis was restricted to V-J combinations with a frequency above 0.0001, which covered roughly 99% of repertoires. The TCS score was defined as F50 (clonal expansion) divided by E x V (chaos), with BLOSUM62-based TCRdist calculated between CDR3 peptides within each V-J. Welch's t-statistics and random forest reduced roughly 530 V-J features to 10 to 15, which were used in a naive Bayes classifier (R e1071). Thyroid-blood repertoire similarity was quantified with the Morisita-Horn index. The public reads were reanalyzed by TCRdb: fastp trimming at Q25, MiXCR alignment, in-frame beta chains only. Entries are consolidated by CDR3 protein sequence, retaining the most common genes and DNA. TCRdb assigned the V and J calls; the authors' analysis was not used. For this sample the table gives about 46,000 distinct CDR3 sequences, of which around 45% were detected only once. The top ten constitute 32% of the sample.

Stable Graves' hyperthyroidism was defined as the absence of progression to ophthalmopathy over 18 months of follow-up. Hyperthyroidism patients were newly diagnosed, had a disease duration of under 2 months, and were aged 18 to 65 years. The study excluded patients with uncontrolled infections, other autoimmune diseases, pregnancy or lactation. Diagnoses were established on the basis of clinical symptoms, serum thyroxine and TRAb, thyroid ultrasound, and orbital computed tomography. Total RNA was extracted using Trizol reagent, and RNA quality was assessed on an Agilent 2100 Bioanalyzer. With respect to this clonotype: Its target antigen remains unknown. A junction end diverges from the germline sequence, so it may reflect a read error.

From its cysteine to its phenylalanine, the CDR3 spans 16 amino acids. Solely the CDR3 DNA is kept, with 48 bases framed from the first base. From a lookup of the germline V gene (reference sequence), CDR1 and CDR2 are SEHNR and FQNEAQ. This clonotype was sampled from a woman in her 50s with Graves' hyperthyroidism. The sequencing sample was made of peripheral blood or thyroid tissue (not recorded which). Rearrangement joined TRBV7-9 to TRBJ1-2, with 11 central nucleotides matching TRBD1. The CDR3 region: CASSPGRTGGGHGYTF. In nucleotides, the sequence is TGCGCCAGCAGCCCCGGGCGGACAGGGGGCGGTCATGGCTACACCTTC.